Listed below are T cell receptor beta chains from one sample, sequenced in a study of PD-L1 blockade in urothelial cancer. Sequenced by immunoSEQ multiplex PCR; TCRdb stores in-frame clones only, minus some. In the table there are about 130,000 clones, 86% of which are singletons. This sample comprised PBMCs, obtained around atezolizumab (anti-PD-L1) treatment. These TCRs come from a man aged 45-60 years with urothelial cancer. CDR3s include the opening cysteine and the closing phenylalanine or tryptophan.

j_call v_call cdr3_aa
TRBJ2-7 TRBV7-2 CASNLWTFATYEQYF
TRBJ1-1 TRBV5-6 CASSWGEGGKATEAFF
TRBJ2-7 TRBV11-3 CASSLKAGGDYEQYF
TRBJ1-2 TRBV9 CASSGREQDRYGYTF
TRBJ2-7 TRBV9 CASSPREDPFYEQYF
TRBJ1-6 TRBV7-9 CASSPPGTGNSPLHF
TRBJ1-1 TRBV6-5 CASRKTGKRNTEAFF
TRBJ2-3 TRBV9 CASSGGLELTDTQYF
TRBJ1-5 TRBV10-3 CAISEPGGLNQPQHF
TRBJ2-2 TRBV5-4 CASSARTGNGELFF
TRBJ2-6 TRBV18 CASSRQGAGANVLTF